These 11 T cell receptor beta chains were all obtained from the same sample, sequenced in a study of CD4 and CD8 cells across lung adenocarcinoma regions. TCRdb reprocessed the PCR reads via MiXCR and lists one record per CDR3 protein. Seen here are some 3,900 distinct CDR3 sequences, 52% observed once, and the top ten hold 15% to 20%. The sequencing input was CD4+ T cells from the center of a lung tumor. These receptors all come from a female donor with lung adenocarcinoma. The CD4 and CD8 labels of this study may be unreliable.

This chain joins TRBV6-1 and TRBJ2-4; TRBD2 matches 8 bases. The trim removed 2 bases at V and 0 bases at J, leaving 12 bases unmatched. CDR3 size: 19 residues. In germline, CDR1 is MNHNS, CDR2 SASEGT. Here the CDR3 reads CASSEFGGRSILAKNIQYF. The CDR3, as DNA: TGTGCCAGCAGTGAATTCGGCGGGAGGTCAATCTTAGCCAAAAACATTCAGTACTTC.

The chain has TRBV27 and TRBJ1-2; D is possibly TRBD1 (6 bases). V was trimmed by 5 bases and J by 5 bases, leaving 21 bases between them. CDR1 and CDR2 from the germline V gene are MNHEY and SMNVEV (reference sequence). This CDR3 is 16 amino acids long. The CDR3 sequence: CASSGGGAGFFYGYTF. CDR3 nucleotide sequence: TGTGCCAGCAGTGGTGGGGGCGCCGGATTTTTTTATGGCTACACCTTC.

This clonotype is medium-sized in the sample. The chain carries TRBV6-6 and TRBJ2-3; 11 bases fit TRBD2. The V segment lost 6 bases and the J segment 1 base; nucleotides outside the gene matches: 9. The V gene's germline CDR1 is MNHNY and CDR2 SVGAGI (reference sequence). This CDR3 comprises 17 residues. This chain's CDR3 is CASSQDLAGGGTDTQYF. The CDR3 nucleotides read TGTGCCAGCAGCCAAGATCTAGCGGGAGGAGGCACAGATACGCAGTATTTT.

This clonotype was seen a few times. The V gene is TRBV30, the J gene TRBJ2-1; TRBD2 matches at 11 bases. Trimming at V came to 0 bases and at J to 7 bases, leaving 2 bases not matched to a gene. Germline V lookup: CDR1 GTSNPN, CDR2 SVGIG (reference sequence). This CDR3 contains 14 residues. DNA of the CDR3: TGTGCCTGGAGTGTACTAGCGGGAGTAAATGAGCAGTTCTTC. Its translation is CAWSVLAGVNEQFF.

The J gene is TRBJ2-5, the V gene TRBV27; the D gene is possibly TRBD2 (5 bases). The DNA end is more similar to TRBJ2-1, so the J call may be wrong. The CDR3 is made up of 11 amino acids. Germline V gene lookup returns CDR1 MNHEY and CDR2 SMNVEV (reference sequence). As DNA, the CDR3 is TGTGCCAGCAGACTAGTGAACGAGCAGTTCTTC. This sequence encodes CASRLVNEQFF.

The gene calls are TRBV6-4 and TRBJ2-1, with D hard to call. This CDR3 has 15 residues. V lost 3 bases, J lost 5 bases, and 14 bases lay in between. Germline V gene data show CDR1 as MRHNA and CDR2 as SNTAGT. CDR3 DNA sequence: TGTGCCAGCAGTGATACCCAGCTAGTCAACAATGAGCAGTTCTTC. Its protein product is CASSDTQLVNNEQFF.

The chain joins TRBV6-1 to TRBJ1-2, with 8 bases aligning to TRBD1. The CDR3 runs 15 residues. V lost 1 base, J lost 8 bases, and 9 bases stayed unmatched. The germline gives CDR1 MNHNS, CDR2 SASEGT. CDR3 coding DNA: TGTGCCAGCAGTGAAGAGTGGACAGGGCTTCTCGGCTACACCTTC. Protein: CASSEEWTGLLGYTF.

V gene TRBV4-1 combines with J gene TRBJ1-2; no clear D. V dropped 1 base and J dropped 1 base, with 13 bases sitting between them. The CDR3 sequence is 16 residues long. From germline, CDR1 is MGHRA and CDR2 YSYEKL. This chain's CDR3 is CASSQAYRTLNYGYTF. The CDR3 DNA sequence: TGCGCCAGCAGCCAAGCATACCGGACCCTTAACTATGGCTACACCTTC.

This chain joins TRBV11-2 and TRBJ1-3, with D tentatively TRBD1 (6 bases). The V gene's germline CDR1 is SGHAT and CDR2 FQNNGV. The CDR3 loop spans 14 amino acids. Trimming cost V 5 bases and J 3 bases, with 11 bases left between them. CDR3: CASSPQGLGNTIYF. The CDR3 coding sequence is TGTGCCAGCAGCCCACAGGGCCTTGGAAACACCATATATTTT.

Concerning this clonotype: The junction departs from germline at one end; a sequencing error may be responsible. CDR3 in amino acids: CASKEVNTGTLYF. CDR3 nucleotide sequence: TGTGCCAGCAAGGAGGTGAACACCGGGACGCTGTATTTT. The chain carries TRBV6-1 and TRBJ2-2, with D tentatively TRBD1 or TRBD2 (5 bases each). The CDR3 has 13 amino acids. Germline V gives CDR1 MNHNS, CDR2 SASEGT.

The gene calls are TRBV6-5 and TRBJ2-1; D possibly uses TRBD1 or TRBD2 (5 bases each). The V gene's germline CDR1 is MNHEY and CDR2 SVGAGI. CDR3 length: 18 residues. V was shortened by 0 bases and J by 2 bases, with 17 bases between the two germline ends. CDR3 bases: TGTGCCAGCAGTTACTCTTACGGGATTCGAGGGGCCTACAATGAGCAGTTCTTC. Protein sequence: CASSYSYGIRGAYNEQFF.